This T cell receptor (beta chain) originates from a study of blood T cell repertoires in COVID-19. Study summary: Sources were T cells, B-cell-depleted T cells, or PBMCs; the material itself was cDNA or gDNA.

Per the original data handling: Quantification of nucleated cells was approximated via reference gene primer amplification. Profiled with immunoSEQ multiplex PCR; TCRdb holds only in-frame clones, not every one. V and J calls and clone size follow that table, whereas D and trimming were derived from the DNA. Seen here are 90,000 to 120,000 clones, about 90% observed once, and the top ten hold 4.5% to 6%. There are 15 residues in the CDR3. Germline CDR1 WNHNN, CDR2 SYGVQD (reference sequence). After removal of 3 bases from V and 11 bases from J, the junction contained 5 bases not matched to a gene. The TCR sequence derives from a man in his forties with active or convalescent COVID-19. The J gene is TRBJ2-1, the V gene TRBV10-1, with 15 bases lining up with TRBD2. The sequenced sample was peripheral blood. The CDR3 DNA reads TGCGCCAGCAGTGACCCCGGACTAGCGGGAGGGAAGCAGTTCTTC. It encodes CASSDPGLAGGKQFF.